Listed here is a single T cell receptor beta chain. The antigen is undetermined. The data are from a study of identical twins. Study results and limitations: Shared out-of-frame alpha sequences (those common to twins) showed excess low generation probability. Partial confounding of zero-insertion analyses by invariant MAIT and iNKT cells was possible.

Through template switching, a universal primer site was introduced, and the cDNA contained unique molecular identifiers. TCRdb reanalysed the 5' RACE reads using MiXCR and keeps one entry per CDR3 protein. This sample has about 530,000 distinct CDR3 sequences, with roughly 15% found just once. Germline values: CDR1 SQVTM, CDR2 ANQGSEA. CDR3 length: 14 residues. The V and J ends lost 8 bases and 5 bases respectively, with 21 bases between them. The data were also submitted as part of a second study, on yellow fever vaccine responses in identical twins. That investigation notes: Twins' vaccine T cell responses were reported to seem partly convergent and partly personalized.

This receptor was identified in a woman aged 18-29 years in good health. The chain has TRBV29-1 and TRBJ2-5, with D maybe TRBD2 (5 bases). The sequenced material came from CD4+ T cells sorted from blood. In nucleotides, the CDR3 is TGCAGCACCGCGAAGAGAGGGTTGGGGGAGACCCAGTACTTC. It codes for CSTAKRGLGETQYF.